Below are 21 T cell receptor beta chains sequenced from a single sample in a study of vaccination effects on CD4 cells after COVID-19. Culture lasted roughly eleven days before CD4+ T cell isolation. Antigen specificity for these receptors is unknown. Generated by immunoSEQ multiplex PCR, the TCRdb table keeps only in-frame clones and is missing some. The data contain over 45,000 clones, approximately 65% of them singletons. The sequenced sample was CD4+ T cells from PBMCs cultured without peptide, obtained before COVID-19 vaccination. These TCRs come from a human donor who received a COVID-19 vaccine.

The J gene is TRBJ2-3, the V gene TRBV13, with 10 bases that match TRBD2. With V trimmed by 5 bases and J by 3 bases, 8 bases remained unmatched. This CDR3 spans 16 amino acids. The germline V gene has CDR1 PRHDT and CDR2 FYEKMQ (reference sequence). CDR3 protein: CASSLEVAGGTDTQYF. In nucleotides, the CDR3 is TGTGCCAGCAGCCTAGAAGTAGCGGGGGGTACAGATACGCAGTATTTT. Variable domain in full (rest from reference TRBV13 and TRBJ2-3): AAGVIQSPRHLIKEKRETATLKCYPIPRHDTVYWYQQGPGQDPQFLISFYEKMQSDKGSIPDRFSAQQFSDYHSELNMSSLELGDSALYFCASSLEVAGGTDTQYFGPGTRLTVL.

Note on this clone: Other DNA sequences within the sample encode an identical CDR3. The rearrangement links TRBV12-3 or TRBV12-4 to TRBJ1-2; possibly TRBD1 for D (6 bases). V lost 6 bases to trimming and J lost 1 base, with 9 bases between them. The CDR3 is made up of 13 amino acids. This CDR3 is CASSLQGNYGYTF. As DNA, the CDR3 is TGTGCCAGCAGCCTACAGGGTAACTATGGCTACACCTTC.

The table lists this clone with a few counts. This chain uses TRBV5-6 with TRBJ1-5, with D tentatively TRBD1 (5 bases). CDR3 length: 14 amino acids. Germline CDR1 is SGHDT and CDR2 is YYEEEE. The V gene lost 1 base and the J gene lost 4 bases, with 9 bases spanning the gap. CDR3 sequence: CASSLPGTNQPQHF. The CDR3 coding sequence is TGTGCCAGCAGCTTGCCAGGGACGAATCAGCCCCAGCATTTT.

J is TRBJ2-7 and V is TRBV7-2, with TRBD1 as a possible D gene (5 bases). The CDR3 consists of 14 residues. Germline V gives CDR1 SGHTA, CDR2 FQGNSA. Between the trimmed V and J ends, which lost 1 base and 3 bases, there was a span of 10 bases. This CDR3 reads CASSLGQGGYEQYF. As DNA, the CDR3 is TGTGCCAGCAGCTTAGGCCAGGGCGGCTACGAGCAGTACTTC.

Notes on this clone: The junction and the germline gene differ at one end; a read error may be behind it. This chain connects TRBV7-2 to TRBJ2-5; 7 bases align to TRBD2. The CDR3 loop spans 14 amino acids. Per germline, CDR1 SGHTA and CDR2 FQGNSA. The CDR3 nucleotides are TGTGCCAGCAGCCTAGCGGCGCGGGTAGAGACCCAGTACTTC. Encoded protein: CASSLAARVETQYF.

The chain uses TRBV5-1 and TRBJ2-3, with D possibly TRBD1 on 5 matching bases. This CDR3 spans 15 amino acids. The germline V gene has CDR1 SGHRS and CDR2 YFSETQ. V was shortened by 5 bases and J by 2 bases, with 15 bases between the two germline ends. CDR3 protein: CASSRTQANTDTQYF. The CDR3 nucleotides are TGCGCCAGCAGTCGGACACAAGCCAACACAGATACGCAGTATTTT. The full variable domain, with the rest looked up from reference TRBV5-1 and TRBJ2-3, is KAGVTQTPRYLIKTRGQQVTLSCSPISGHRSVSWYQQTPGQGLQFLFEYFSETQRNKGNFPGRFSGRQFSNSRSEMNVSTLELGDSALYLCASSRTQANTDTQYFGPGTRLTVL.

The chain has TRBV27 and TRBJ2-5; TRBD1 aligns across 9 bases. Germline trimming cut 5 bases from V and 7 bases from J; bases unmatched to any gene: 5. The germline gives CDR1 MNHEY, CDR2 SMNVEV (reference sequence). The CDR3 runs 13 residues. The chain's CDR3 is CASSGQGSGTQYF. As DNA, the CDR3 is TGTGCCAGCAGTGGACAGGGGTCGGGGACCCAGTACTTC.

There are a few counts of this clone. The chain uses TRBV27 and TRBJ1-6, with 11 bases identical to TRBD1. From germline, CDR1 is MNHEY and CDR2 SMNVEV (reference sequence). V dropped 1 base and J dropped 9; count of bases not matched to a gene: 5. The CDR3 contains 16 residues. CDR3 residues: CASSLFFGTGGSPLHF. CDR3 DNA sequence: TGTGCCAGCAGTTTATTCTTCGGGACAGGGGGTTCACCCCTCCACTTT.

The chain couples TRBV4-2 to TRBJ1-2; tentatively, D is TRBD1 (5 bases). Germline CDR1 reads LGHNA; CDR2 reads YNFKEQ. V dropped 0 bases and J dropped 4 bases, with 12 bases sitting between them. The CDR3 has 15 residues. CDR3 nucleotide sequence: TGTGCCAGCAGCCAAGATAAGGGGTTTCCCTATGGCTACACCTTC. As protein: CASSQDKGFPYGYTF.

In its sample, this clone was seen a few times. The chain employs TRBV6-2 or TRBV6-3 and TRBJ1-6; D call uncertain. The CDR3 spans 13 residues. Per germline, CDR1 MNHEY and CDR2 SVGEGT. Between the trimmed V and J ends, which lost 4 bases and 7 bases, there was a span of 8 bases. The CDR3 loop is CASSLTANSPLHF. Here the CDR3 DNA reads TGTGCCAGCAGTTTGACGGCAAATTCACCCCTCCACTTT.

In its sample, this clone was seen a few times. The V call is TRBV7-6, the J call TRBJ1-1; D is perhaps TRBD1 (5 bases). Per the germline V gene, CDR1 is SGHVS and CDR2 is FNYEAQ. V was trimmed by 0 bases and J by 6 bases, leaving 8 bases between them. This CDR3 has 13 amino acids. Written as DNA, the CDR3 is TGTGCCAGCAGCTTAGCGGACAAGTCTGAAGCTTTCTTT. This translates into CASSLADKSEAFF. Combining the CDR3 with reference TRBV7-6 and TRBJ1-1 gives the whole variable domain GAGVSQSPRYKVTKRGQDVALRCDPISGHVSLYWYRQALGQGPEFLTYFNYEAQQDKSGLPNDRFSAERPEGSISTLTIQRTEQRDSAMYRCASSLADKSEAFFGQGTRLTVV.

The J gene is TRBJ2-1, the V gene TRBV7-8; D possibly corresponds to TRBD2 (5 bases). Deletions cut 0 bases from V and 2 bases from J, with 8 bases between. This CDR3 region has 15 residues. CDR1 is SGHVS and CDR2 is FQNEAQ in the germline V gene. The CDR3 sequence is CASSLAGGPYNEQFF. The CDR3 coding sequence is TGTGCCAGCAGCTTAGCGGGCGGGCCCTACAATGAGCAGTTCTTC. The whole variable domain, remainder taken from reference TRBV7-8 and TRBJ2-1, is GAGVSQSPRYKVAKRGQDVALRCDPISGHVSLFWYQQALGQGPEFLTYFQNEAQLDKSGLPSDRFFAERPEGSVSTLKIQRTQQEDSAVYLCASSLAGGPYNEQFFGPGTRLTVL.

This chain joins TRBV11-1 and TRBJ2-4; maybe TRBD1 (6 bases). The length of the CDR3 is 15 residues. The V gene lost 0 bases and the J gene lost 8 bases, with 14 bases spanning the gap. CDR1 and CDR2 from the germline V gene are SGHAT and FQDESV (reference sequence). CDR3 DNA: TGTGCCAGCAGCTTAGCAGGGGGTGGAGGATACATTCAGTACTTC. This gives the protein CASSLAGGGGYIQYF.

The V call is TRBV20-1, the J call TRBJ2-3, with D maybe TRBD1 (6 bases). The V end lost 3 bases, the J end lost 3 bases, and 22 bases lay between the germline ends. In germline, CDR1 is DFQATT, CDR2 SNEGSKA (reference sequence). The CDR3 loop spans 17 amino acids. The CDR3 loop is CSASHDRLQGRTDTQYF. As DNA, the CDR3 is TGCAGTGCTAGTCACGATCGTTTGCAGGGGCGGACAGATACGCAGTATTTT.

The CDR3 here is CASSAGTGGSYNSPLHF. The CDR3 bases are TGTGCCAGCAGCGCTGGGACAGGGGGCTCCTATAATTCACCCCTCCACTTT. The chain has TRBV9 and TRBJ1-6, with TRBD1 matching over 11 bases. The CDR3 covers 17 residues. With V trimmed by 3 bases and J by 0 bases, 2 bases remained unmatched. Looked up from germline, CDR1 is SGDLS and CDR2 is YYNGEE.

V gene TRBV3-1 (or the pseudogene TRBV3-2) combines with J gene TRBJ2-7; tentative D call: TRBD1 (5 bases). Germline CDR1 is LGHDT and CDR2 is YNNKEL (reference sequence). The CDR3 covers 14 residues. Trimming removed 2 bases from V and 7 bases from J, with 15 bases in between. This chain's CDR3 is CASSQIGQGAEQYF. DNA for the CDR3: TGTGCCAGCAGCCAAATTGGGCAGGGTGCGGAGCAGTACTTC.

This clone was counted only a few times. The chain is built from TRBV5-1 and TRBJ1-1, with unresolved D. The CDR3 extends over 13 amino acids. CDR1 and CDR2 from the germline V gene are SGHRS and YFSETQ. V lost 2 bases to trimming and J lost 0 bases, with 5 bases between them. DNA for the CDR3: TGCGCCAGCAGCTTACAGATGAACACTGAAGCTTTCTTT. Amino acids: CASSLQMNTEAFF.

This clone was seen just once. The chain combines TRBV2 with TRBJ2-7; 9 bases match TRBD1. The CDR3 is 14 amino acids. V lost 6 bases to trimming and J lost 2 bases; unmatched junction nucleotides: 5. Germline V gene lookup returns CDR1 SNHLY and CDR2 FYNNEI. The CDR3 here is CASRVDRGPYEQYF. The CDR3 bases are TGTGCCAGCAGGGTGGACAGGGGCCCCTACGAGCAGTACTTC.

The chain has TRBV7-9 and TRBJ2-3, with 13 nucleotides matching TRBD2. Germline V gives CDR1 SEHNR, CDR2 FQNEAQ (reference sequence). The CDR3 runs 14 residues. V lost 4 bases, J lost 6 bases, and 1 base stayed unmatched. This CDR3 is CASSSTSGRDTQYF. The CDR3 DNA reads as TGTGCCAGCAGCTCGACTAGCGGGAGGGATACGCAGTATTTT.

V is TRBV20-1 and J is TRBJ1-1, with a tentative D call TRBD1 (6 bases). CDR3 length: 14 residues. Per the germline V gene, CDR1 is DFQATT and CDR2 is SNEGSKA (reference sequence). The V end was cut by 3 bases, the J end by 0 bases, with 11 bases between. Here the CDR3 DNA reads TGCAGTGCTAGTGAACAGGGATTGAACACTGAAGCTTTCTTT. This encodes CSASEQGLNTEAFF.

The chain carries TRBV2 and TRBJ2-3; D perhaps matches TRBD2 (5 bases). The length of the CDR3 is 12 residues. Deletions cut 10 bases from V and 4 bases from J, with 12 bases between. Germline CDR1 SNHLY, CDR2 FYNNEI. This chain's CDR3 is CATSLGADTQYF. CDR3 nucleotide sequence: TGTGCCACCTCCCTGGGAGCAGATACGCAGTATTTT.